This T cell receptor (beta chain) comes out of a study of T cell repertoires in cytomegalovirus infection. TCRdb itself ran the reads through MiXCR, one entry per CDR3 protein. The sample yields 110,000 to 150,000 distinct CDR3 sequences, roughly a third seen once. Broader study findings: Clonotype analysis showed dominance of the ex vivo response by HLA-C-restricted CMV-specific TCR beta clonotypes. Public TCR beta family frequency separated CMV-and-HLA carriers, including in an independent cohort.

Of note for this clonotype: The antigen is unknown.

The CDR3 is made up of 14 amino acids. Germline V gene data show CDR1 as SEHNR and CDR2 as FQNEAQ (reference sequence). Between the trimmed V and J ends, which lost 5 bases and 0 bases, there was a span of 11 bases. The V and J genes are TRBV7-9 and TRBJ2-7; maybe TRBD2 (5 bases). Source: CD8+ T cells from cultured PBMCs, taken from culture after CMV antigen stimulation. The origin of this receptor is a human donor in good health (CMV status not recorded). Some clones in this sample may be carry-over from other donors' samples. For the CDR3, the DNA is TGTGCCAGCAGCCCGGGGAGTAGCTCCTACGAGCAGTACTTC. Translation: CASSPGSSSYEQYF.